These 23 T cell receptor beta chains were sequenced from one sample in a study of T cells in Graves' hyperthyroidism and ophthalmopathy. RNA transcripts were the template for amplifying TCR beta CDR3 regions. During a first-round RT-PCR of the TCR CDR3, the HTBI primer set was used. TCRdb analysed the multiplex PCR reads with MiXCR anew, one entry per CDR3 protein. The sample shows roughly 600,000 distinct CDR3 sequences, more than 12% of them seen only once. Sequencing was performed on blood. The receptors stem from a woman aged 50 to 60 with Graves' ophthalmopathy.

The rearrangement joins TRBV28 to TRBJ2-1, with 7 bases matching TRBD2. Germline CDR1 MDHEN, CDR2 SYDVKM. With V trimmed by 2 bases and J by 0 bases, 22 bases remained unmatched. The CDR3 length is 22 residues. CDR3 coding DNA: TGTGCCAGCAGTTTACAAGACGGGGGTCCCTACTATTCGGGAGGCTCCTACAATGAGCAGTTCTTC. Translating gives CASSLQDGGPYYSGGSYNEQFF.

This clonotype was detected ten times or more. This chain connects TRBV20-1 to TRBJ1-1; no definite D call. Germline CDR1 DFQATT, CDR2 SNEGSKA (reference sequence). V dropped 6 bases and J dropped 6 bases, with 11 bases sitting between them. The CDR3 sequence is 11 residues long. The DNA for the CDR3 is TGCAGTGCCATAACTCGTTCTGAAGCTTTCTTT. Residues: CSAITRSEAFF.

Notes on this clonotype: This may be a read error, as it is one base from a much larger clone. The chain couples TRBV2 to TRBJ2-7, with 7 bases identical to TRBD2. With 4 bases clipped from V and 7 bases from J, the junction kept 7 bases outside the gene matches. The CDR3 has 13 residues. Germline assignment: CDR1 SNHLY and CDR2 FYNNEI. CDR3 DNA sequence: TGTGCCAGCAGTGTCAGACTAGCTGGTGAGCAGTACTTC. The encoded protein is CASSVRLAGEQYF.

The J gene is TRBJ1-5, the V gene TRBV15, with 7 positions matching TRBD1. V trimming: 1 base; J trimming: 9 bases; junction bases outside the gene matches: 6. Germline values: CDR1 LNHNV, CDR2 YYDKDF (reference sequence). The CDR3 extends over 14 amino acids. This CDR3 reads CATSRGQGGRPQHF. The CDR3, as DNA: TGTGCCACCAGCAGAGGACAGGGAGGACGGCCCCAGCATTTT.

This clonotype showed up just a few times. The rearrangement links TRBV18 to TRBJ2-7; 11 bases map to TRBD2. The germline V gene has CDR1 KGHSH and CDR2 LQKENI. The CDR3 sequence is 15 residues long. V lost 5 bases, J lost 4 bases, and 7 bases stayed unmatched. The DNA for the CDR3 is TGTGCCAGCTCAAAACTAGCGGGAGACCCATACGAGCAGTACTTC. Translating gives CASSKLAGDPYEQYF.

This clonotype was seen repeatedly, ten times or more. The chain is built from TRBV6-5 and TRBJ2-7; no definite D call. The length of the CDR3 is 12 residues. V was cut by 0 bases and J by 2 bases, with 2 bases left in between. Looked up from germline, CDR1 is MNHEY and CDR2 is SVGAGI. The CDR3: CASSYSTYEQYF. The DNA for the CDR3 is TGTGCCAGCAGTTACTCGACCTACGAGCAGTACTTC.

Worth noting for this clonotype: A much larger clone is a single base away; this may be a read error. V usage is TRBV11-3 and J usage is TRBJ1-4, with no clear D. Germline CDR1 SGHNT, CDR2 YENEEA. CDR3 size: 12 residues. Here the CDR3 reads CASGFGGEKLFF. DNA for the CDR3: TGTGCCAGCGGCTTTGGCGGTGAAAAACTGTTTTTT.

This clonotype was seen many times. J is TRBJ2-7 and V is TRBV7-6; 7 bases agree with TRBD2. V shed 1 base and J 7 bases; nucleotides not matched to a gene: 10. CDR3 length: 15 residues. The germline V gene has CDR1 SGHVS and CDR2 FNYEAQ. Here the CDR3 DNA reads TGTGCCAGCAGCTTAGGGGGGGGTTCGGCGCGGGAGCAGTACTTC. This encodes CASSLGGGSAREQYF. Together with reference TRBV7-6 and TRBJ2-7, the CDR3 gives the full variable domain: GAGVSQSPRYKVTKRGQDVALRCDPISGHVSLYWYRQALGQGPEFLTYFNYEAQQDKSGLPNDRFSAERPEGSISTLTIQRTEQRDSAMYRCASSLGGGSAREQYFGPGTRLTVT.

This CDR3 reads CSARDGGRATGELFF. DNA for the CDR3: TGCAGTGCTAGAGATGGAGGCAGGGCCACCGGGGAGCTGTTTTTT. The chain recombines TRBV20-1 with TRBJ2-2, with D perhaps TRBD1 or TRBD2 (5 bases each). The germline V and J ends were trimmed by 0 bases and 4 bases, with 12 bases remaining between them. The V gene's germline CDR1 is DFQATT and CDR2 SNEGSKA (reference sequence). The CDR3 runs 15 residues.

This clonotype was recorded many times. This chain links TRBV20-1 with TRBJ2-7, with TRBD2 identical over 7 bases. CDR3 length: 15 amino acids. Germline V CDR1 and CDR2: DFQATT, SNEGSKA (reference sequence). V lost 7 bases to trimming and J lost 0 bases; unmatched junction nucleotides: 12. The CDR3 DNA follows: TGCAGTGTGAGTGAAGCCGCGGGGGTCTCCTACGAGCAGTACTTC. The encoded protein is CSVSEAAGVSYEQYF.

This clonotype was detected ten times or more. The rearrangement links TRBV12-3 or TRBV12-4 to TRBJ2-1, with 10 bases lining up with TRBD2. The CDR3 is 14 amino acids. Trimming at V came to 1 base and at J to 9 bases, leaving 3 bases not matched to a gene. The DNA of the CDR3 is TGTGCCAGCAGTTTAGGGACTAGCGGAGGTGAGCAGTTCTTC. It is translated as CASSLGTSGGEQFF.

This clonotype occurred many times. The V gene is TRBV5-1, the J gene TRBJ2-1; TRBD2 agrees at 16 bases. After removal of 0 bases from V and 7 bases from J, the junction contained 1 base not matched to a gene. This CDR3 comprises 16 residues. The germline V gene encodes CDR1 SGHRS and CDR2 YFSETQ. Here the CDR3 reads CASSLAGLAGGNEQFF. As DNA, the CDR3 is TGCGCCAGCAGCTTGGCGGGACTAGCGGGAGGGAATGAGCAGTTCTTC.

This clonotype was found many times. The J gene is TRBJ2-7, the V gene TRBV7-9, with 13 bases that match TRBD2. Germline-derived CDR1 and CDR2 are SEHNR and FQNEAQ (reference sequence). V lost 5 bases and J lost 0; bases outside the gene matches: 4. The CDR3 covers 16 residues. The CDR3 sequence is CASSIGLAGASYEQYF. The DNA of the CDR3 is TGTGCCAGCAGCATCGGACTAGCGGGAGCCTCCTACGAGCAGTACTTC.

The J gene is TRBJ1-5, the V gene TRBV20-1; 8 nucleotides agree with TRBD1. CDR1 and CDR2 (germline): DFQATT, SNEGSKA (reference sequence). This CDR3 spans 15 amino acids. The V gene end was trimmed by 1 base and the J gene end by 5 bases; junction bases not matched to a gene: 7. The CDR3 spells CSARVGQVTDQPQHF. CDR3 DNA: TGCAGTGCTAGAGTGGGACAGGTTACGGATCAGCCCCAGCATTTT.

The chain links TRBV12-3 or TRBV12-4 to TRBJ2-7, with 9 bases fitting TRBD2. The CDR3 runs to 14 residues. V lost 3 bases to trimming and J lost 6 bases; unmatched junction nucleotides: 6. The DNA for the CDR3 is TGTGCCAGCAGTTTTATAGCGGGAGATTTCGAGCAGTACTTC. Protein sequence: CASSFIAGDFEQYF.

In nucleotides, the CDR3 is TGCGCCAGCAGCTTGGAAGCGTGGTCCTACAATGAGCAGTTCTTC. It translates to CASSLEAWSYNEQFF. The V call is TRBV5-1, the J call TRBJ2-1; D is unclear. The germline V gene encodes CDR1 SGHRS and CDR2 YFSETQ. V gave up 0 bases and J gave up 1 base, with 8 bases separating them. The CDR3 has 15 amino acids.

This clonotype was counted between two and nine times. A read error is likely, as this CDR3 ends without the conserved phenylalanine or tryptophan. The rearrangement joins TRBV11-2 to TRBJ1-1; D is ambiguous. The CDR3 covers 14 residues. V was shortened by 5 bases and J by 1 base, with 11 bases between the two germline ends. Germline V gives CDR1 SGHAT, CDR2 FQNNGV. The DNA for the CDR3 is TGTGCCAGCAGCCCATTGTCGGGGAACACTGAAGCTTTCCTT. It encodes CASSPLSGNTEAFL.

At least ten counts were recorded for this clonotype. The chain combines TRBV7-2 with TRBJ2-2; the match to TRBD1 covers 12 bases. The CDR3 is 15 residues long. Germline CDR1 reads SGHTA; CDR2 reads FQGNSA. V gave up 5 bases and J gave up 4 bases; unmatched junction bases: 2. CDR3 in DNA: TGTGCCAGCAGCGGGACAGGGGGCGGCACCGGGGAGCTGTTTTTT. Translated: CASSGTGGGTGELFF.

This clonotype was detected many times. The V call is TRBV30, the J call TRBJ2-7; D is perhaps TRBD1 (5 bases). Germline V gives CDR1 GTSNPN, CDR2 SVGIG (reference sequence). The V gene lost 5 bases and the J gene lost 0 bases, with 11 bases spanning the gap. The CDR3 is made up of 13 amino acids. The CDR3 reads CAWSSDTSYEQYF. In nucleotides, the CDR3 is TGTGCCTGGTCCTCGGACACCTCCTACGAGCAGTACTTC.

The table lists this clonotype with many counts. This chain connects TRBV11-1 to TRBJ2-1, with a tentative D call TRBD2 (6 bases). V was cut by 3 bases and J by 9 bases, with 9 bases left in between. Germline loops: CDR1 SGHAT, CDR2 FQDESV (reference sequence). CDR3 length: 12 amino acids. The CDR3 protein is CASSLGGSEQFF. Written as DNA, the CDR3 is TGTGCCAGCAGCTTGGGGGGTTCTGAGCAGTTCTTC.

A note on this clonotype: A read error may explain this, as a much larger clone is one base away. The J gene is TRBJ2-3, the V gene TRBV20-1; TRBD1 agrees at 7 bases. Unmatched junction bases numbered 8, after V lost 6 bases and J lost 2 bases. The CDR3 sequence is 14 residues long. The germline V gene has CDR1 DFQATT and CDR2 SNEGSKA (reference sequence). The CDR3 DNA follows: TGCAGTGCACAGGGGCTCTATCACACAGATACGCAGTATTTT. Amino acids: CSAQGLYHTDTQYF.

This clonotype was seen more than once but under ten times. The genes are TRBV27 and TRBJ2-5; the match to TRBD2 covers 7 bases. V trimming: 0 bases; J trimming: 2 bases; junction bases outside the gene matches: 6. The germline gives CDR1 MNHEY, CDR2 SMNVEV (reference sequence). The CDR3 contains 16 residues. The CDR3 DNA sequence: TGTGCCAGCAGTTTATCAGGAGGGAGGGGACAAGAGACCCAGTACTTC. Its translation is CASSLSGGRGQETQYF.

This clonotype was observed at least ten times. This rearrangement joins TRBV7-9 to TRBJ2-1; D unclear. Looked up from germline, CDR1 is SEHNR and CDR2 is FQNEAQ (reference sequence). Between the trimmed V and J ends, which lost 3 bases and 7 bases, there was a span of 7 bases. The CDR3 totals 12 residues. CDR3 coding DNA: TGTGCCAGCAGCTTTGAACCAAATGAGCAGTTCTTC. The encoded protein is CASSFEPNEQFF.